This T cell receptor beta chain appears in the sequencing data of a study of cytomegalovirus exposure and HLA in healthy donors. Whole-study context: An early data release held tens of millions of unique TCRs from HLA-typed donors. Broader study findings: The listing of roughly 160 TCR beta chains classed them as cytomegalovirus-associated. Across donors, most TCRs were seen rarely, yet some public ones were widespread. A later analysis appeared to link common viral pathogens to several of the most significant clusters.

The sample holds one count of this clone. Its antigen is not known. This CDR3 spans 11 amino acids. V lost 5 bases to trimming and J lost 11 bases; unmatched junction nucleotides: 6. The germline CDR1 and CDR2 sequences are DFQATT and SNEGSKA (reference sequence). With 60 Vbeta and 13 Jbeta primers, the PCR was carried out. Libraries were prepared by immunoSEQ multiplex PCR; TCRdb keeps only in-frame clonotypes and omits some of them. The data show some 120,000 clones, with about 78% seen just once and 8.2% held by the top ten. V usage is TRBV20-1 and J usage is TRBJ1-1, with TRBD1 matching 9 bases. Sequenced sample: PBMCs. This TCR came from a woman in her forties in good health and CMV-seropositive. CDR3 region: CSAPQGANAFF. In DNA, the CDR3 is TGCAGTGCTCCACAGGGGGCAAATGCTTTCTTT.